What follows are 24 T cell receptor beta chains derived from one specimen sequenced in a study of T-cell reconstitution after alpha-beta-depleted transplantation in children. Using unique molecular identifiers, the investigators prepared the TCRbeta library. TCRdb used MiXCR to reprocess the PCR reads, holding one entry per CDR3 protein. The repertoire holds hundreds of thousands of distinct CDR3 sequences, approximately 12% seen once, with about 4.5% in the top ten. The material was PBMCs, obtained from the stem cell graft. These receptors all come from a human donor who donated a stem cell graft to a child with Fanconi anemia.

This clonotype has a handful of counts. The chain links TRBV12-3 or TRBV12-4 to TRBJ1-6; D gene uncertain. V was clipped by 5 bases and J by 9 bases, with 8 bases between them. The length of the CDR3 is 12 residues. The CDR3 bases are TGTGCCAGCAGTGCTAGTCGTTCACCCCTCCACTTT. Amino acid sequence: CASSASRSPLHF.

CDR3 bases: TGTGCCAGCAGCGGCAGAGGAGGGCAAACGCAGTATTTT. Translation gives CASSGRGGQTQYF. The rearrangement links TRBV3-1 to TRBJ2-3, with D tentatively TRBD2 (6 bases). The CDR3 sequence is 13 residues long. Germline assignment: CDR1 LGHDT and CDR2 YNNKEL (reference sequence). V was cut by 5 bases and J by 9 bases, with 15 bases left in between.

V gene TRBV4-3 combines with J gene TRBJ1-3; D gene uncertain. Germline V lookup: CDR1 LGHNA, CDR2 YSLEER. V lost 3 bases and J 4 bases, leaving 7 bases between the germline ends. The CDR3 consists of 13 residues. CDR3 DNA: TGCGCCAGCAGCCAGACGACGGGAAACACCATATATTTT. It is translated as CASSQTTGNTIYF.

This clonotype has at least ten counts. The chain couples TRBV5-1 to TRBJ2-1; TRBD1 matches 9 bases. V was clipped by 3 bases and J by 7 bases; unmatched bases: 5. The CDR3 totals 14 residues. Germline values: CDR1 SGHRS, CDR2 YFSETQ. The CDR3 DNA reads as TGCGCCAGCAGCTCGGGACAGGGCCGAAATGAGCAGTTCTTC. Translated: CASSSGQGRNEQFF.

The CDR3 nucleotides are TGTGCAAGTCGCCCCCTGGGGCTGAACACTGAAGCTTTCTTT. Its translation is CASRPLGLNTEAFF. This chain links TRBV12-2 with TRBJ1-1; the table's D call, TRBD1, was not checked against the DNA. TRBV12-2 has pseudogene status. The CDR3 totals 14 residues.

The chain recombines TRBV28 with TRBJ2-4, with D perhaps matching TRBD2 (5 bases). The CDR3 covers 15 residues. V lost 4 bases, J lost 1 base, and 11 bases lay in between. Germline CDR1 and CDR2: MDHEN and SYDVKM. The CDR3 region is CASSSLREAKNIQYF. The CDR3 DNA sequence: TGTGCCAGCAGTTCCCTTAGGGAGGCCAAAAACATTCAGTACTTC.

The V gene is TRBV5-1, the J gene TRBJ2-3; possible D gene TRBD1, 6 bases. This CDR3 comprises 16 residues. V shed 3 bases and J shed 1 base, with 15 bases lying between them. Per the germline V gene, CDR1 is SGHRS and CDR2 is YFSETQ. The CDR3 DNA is TGCGCCAGCAGCTCGTGGACAGTCTTAGGCACAGATACGCAGTATTTT. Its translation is CASSSWTVLGTDTQYF.

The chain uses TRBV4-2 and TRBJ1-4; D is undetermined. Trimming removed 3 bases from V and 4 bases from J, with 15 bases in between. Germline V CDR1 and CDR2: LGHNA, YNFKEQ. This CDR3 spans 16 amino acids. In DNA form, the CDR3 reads TGTGCCAGCAGCCAGTCCCCCCGGGGTAATAATGAAAAACTGTTTTTT. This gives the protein CASSQSPRGNNEKLFF.

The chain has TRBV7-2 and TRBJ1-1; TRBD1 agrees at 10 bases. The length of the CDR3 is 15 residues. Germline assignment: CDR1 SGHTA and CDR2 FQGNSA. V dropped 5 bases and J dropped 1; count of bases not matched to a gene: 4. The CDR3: CASSAWDRGNTEAFF. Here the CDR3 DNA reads TGTGCCAGCAGCGCCTGGGACAGGGGGAACACTGAAGCTTTCTTT.

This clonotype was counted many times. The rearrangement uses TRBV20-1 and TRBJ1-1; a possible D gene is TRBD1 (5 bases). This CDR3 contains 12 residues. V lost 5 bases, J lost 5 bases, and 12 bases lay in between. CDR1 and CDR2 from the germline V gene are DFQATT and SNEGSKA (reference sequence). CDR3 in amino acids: CSAPQGFTEAFF. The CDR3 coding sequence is TGCAGTGCTCCTCAGGGATTTACTGAAGCTTTCTTT.

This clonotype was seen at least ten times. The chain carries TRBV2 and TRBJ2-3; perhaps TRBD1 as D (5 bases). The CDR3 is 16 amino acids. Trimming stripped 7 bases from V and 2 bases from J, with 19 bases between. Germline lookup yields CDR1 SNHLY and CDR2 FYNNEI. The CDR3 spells CASTMDATALTDTQYF. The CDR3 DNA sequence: TGTGCCAGCACAATGGACGCGACAGCACTCACAGATACGCAGTATTTT.

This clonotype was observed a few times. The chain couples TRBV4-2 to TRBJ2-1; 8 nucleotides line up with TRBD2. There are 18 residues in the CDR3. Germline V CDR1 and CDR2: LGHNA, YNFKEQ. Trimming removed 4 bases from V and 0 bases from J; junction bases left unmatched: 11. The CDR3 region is CASSPLFGGDGSYNEQFF. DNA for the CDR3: TGTGCCAGCAGCCCGTTGTTCGGGGGGGACGGCTCCTACAATGAGCAGTTCTTC.

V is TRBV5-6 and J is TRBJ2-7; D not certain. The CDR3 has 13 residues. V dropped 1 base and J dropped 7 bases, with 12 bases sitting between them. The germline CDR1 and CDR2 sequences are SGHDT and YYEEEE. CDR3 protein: CASSLNRLGEQYV. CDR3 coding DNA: TGTGCCAGCAGCTTGAATAGGCTGGGGGAGCAGTACGTC.

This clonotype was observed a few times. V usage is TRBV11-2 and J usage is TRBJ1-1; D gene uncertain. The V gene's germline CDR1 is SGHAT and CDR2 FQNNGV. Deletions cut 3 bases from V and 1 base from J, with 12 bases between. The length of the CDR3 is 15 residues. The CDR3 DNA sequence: TGTGCCAGCAGCTTCCCTCCCGGAGGGAACACTGAAGCTTTCTTT. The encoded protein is CASSFPPGGNTEAFF.

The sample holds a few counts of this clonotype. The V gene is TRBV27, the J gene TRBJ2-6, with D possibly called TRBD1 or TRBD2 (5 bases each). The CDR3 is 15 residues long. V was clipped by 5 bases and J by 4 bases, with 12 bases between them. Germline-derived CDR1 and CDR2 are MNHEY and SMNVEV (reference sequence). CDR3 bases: TGTGCCAGCAGTCCGGGGCTGGGAGGGGCCAACGTCCTGACTTTC. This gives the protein CASSPGLGGANVLTF.

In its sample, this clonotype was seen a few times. This CDR3 is CASSQALQTNTGELFF. The CDR3 DNA reads as TGTGCCAGCAGCCAAGCATTACAGACGAACACCGGGGAGCTGTTTTTT. V is TRBV14 and J is TRBJ2-2; no definite D call. The length of the CDR3 is 16 residues. CDR1 SGHDN and CDR2 FVKESK come from the germline V gene. The germline V and J ends were trimmed by 1 base and 0 bases, with 9 bases remaining between them.

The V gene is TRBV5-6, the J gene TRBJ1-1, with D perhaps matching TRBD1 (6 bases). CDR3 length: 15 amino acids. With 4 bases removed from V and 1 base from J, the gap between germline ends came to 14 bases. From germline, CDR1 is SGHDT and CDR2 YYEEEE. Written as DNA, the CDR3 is TGTGCCAGCAGCGCCGATTGGGGGCCGAACACTGAAGCTTTCTTT. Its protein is CASSADWGPNTEAFF.

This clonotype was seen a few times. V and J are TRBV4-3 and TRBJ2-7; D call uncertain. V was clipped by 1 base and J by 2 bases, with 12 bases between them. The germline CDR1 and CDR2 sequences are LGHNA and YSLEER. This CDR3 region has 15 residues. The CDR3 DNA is TGCGCCAGCAGCCAAGTACCAGGCGGAGCCTACGAGCAGTACTTC. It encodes CASSQVPGGAYEQYF.

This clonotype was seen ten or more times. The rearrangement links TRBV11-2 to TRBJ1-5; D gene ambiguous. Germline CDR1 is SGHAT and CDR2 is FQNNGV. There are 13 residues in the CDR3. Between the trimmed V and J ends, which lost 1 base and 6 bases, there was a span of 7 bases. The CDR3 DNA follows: TGTGCCAGCAGCTTAGTCCCCAGTCAGCCCCAGCATTTT. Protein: CASSLVPSQPQHF.

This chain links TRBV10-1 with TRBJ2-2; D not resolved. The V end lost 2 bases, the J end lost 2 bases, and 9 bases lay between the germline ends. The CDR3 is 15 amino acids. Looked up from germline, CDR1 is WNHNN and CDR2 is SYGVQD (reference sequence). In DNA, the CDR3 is TGCGCCAGCAGTGAGCAGAGAAGTAACACCGGGGAGCTGTTTTTT. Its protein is CASSEQRSNTGELFF.

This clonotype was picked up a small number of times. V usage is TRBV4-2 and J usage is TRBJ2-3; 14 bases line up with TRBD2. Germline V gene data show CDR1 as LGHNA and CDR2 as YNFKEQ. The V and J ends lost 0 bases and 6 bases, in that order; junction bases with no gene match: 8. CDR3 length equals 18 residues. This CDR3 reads CASSQDAGTSGGTDTQYF. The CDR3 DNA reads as TGTGCCAGCAGCCAAGACGCCGGGACTAGCGGGGGTACTGATACGCAGTATTTT.

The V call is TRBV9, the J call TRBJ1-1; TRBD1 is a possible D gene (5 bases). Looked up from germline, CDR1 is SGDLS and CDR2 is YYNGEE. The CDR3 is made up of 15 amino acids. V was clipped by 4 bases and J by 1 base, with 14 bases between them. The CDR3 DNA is TGTGCCAGCAGCCAAAGCGGGGCCACGAACACTGAAGCTTTCTTT. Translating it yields CASSQSGATNTEAFF.

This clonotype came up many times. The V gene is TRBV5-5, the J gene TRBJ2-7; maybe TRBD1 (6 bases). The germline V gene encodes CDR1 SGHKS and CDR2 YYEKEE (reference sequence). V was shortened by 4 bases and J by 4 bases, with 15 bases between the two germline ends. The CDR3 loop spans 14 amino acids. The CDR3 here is CASSLTGSGYEQYV. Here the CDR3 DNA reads TGTGCCAGCAGCCTCACAGGGTCGGGTTACGAGCAGTACGTC.

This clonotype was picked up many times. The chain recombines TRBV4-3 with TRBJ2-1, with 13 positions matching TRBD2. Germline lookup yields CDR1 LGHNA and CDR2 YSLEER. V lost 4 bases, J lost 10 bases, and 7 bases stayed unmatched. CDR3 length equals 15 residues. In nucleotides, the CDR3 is TGCGCCAGCAGCCTAGGACTAGCGGGGGCTCGGGAGCAGTTCTTC. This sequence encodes CASSLGLAGAREQFF.